This is a list of T cell receptor beta chains from one sample in a study of T cell repertoires in cytomegalovirus infection. In TCRdb, the reads were re-called with MiXCR into one record per CDR3 protein. The sample includes nearly 550,000 distinct CDR3 sequences, approximately 15% of them seen just once. Sequencing used CD8+ T cells from PBMCs. Source of these receptors: a human donor in good health (CMV status not recorded). Some clones in this sample may be carry-over from other donors' samples. The CDR3 runs from the conserved cysteine through the conserved F or W. D genes are given only for firm matches. Size tells how often a clone was seen (once, few, many) or the class of an expanded clone, and some rows leave it out.

>TRBV12-3/TRBV12-4|TRBD1|TRBJ2-3|16|.
TGTGCCAGCAGTCGACAGGGGGAAAGGCCCACAGATACGCAGTATTTT
CASSRQGERPTDTQYF
>TRBV9|.|TRBJ2-2|14|many
TGTGCCAGCAGCGCTGGAGGGGATACCGGGGAGCTGTTTTTT
CASSAGGDTGELFF
>TRBV7-8|.|TRBJ1-2|16|many
TGTGCCAGCAGCTCCCCCTGGGGACGGCGGGGCTATGGCTACACCTTC
CASSSPWGRRGYGYTF
>TRBV28|TRBD2|TRBJ2-1|15|few
TGTGCCAGCAGGCCCGGGACTAGCGGGAGTGGTGAGCAGTTCTTC
CASRPGTSGSGEQFF
>TRBV15|TRBD1|TRBJ1-2|16|.
TGTGCCACCAGCGGTCGCGGGACAGGGGGTCACTATGGCTACACCTTC
CATSGRGTGGHYGYTF
>TRBV19|TRBD1|TRBJ2-7|16|.
TGTGCCACCCCTTTCCTGGTGGGGTCAGGGGGCGTCGAGCAGTACTTC
CATPFLVGSGGVEQYF
>TRBV6-1|.|TRBJ1-1|14|many
TGTGCCAGCAGTGACCAGGACAGACCCAAAGAAGCTTTCTTT
CASSDQDRPKEAFF
>TRBV5-4|.|TRBJ2-7|13|few
TGTGCCAGCAGCTTAGACGGCGCGGACGAGCAGTACTTC
CASSLDGADEQYF
>TRBV28|.|TRBJ2-5|12|.
TGTGCCAGCTCTTTCCTTACCGAGACCCAGTACTTC
CASSFLTETQYF
>TRBV7-9|.|TRBJ2-1|12|many
TGTGCCAGCAGGCCACAGGGCTATGAGCAGTTCTTC
CASRPQGYEQFF
>TRBV4-1|TRBD2|TRBJ2-3|18|many
TGCGCCAGCAGTCCAGAACCGGGACTAGCGGGCCCCACAGATACGCAGTATTTT
CASSPEPGLAGPTDTQYF
>TRBV7-8|.|TRBJ2-5|15|many
TGTGCCAGCAGCTTGAAGGGCAGGGGCCAAGAGACCCAGTACTTC
CASSLKGRGQETQYF
>TRBV28|.|TRBJ2-7|16|.
TGTGCCAGCAGTTTGTCCGGACTCGGCTTTCCTTCCGAGCAGTACTTC
CASSLSGLGFPSEQYF
>TRBV4-1|TRBD1|TRBJ1-2|16|.
TGCGCCAGCAGCCATCCACGGACAGGGCCAAACTATGGCTACACCTTC
CASSHPRTGPNYGYTF
>TRBV4-1|.|TRBJ1-1|17|few
TGCGCCAGCAGCCCCTATGGGGAGGGGAATCTGAACACTGAAGCTTTCTTT
CASSPYGEGNLNTEAFF
>TRBV7-8|TRBD2|TRBJ2-5|16|many
TGTGCCAGCAGATTACGGACTAGCGGGACACCCGAGACCCAGTACTTC
CASRLRTSGTPETQYF
>TRBV5-4|TRBD1|TRBJ2-7|14|many
TGTGCCAGCAGCGCCGGGGACAGCTCCTACGAGCAGTACTTC
CASSAGDSSYEQYF
>TRBV6-6|.|TRBJ1-2|12|few
TGTGCCAGCACCGCCGGGGCGTATGGCTACACCTTC
CASTAGAYGYTF
>TRBV7-2|TRBD2|TRBJ2-1|14|many
TGTGCCAGCGAGTCTAGCGGGAGCTACAATGAGCAGTTCTTC
CASESSGSYNEQFF
>TRBV6-2/TRBV6-3|.|TRBJ2-7|14|.
TGTGCCAGCAGTTACCCTGAAAGAGGGAACGAGCAGTACTTC
CASSYPERGNEQYF
>TRBV7-9|TRBD1|TRBJ2-3|14|many
TGTGCCAGCAGCTCGAGGGACAGGGGGGATACGCAGTATTTT
CASSSRDRGDTQYF
>TRBV7-8|.|TRBJ2-1|12|many
TGTGCCAGCAGCGGGCAGGGGAATGAGCAGTTCTTC
CASSGQGNEQFF
>TRBV10-3|TRBD1|TRBJ1-2|15|few
TGTGCCATCAGTCTACAGGGGCGACTTGACTATGGCTACACCTTC
CAISLQGRLDYGYTF
>TRBV27|.|TRBJ2-2|15|.
TGTGCCAGCAGTTTATCTGGACACCCGGCCGGGGAGCTGTTTTTT
CASSLSGHPAGELFF
>TRBV12-3/TRBV12-4|TRBD1|TRBJ2-7|13|many
TGTGCCAGCAGGCTCGCAGGGGGCTACGAGCAGTACTTC
CASRLAGGYEQYF
>TRBV12-3/TRBV12-4|.|TRBJ1-5|17|many
TGTGCCAGCAGATCAGATGAAACAGGGATTGGAAATCAGCCCCAGCATTTT
CASRSDETGIGNQPQHF
>TRBV4-1|.|TRBJ2-7|15|.
TGCGCCAGCAGCCAAGACGACAGAAACTCCTACGAGCAGTACTTC
CASSQDDRNSYEQYF
>TRBV6-2/TRBV6-3|TRBD2|TRBJ2-1|17|many
TGTGCCAGCAGTTACTTTCCAGCGGGGGATTCCTACAATGAGCAGTTCTTC
CASSYFPAGDSYNEQFF
>TRBV7-9|.|TRBJ2-1|16|many
TGTGCCAGCAGCCCGAGGGGCGTTGCCCCCAGGACTGAGCAGTTCTTC
CASSPRGVAPRTEQFF
>TRBV19|.|TRBJ2-2|14|.
TGTGCCAGTAGGGGGACGGGTAACACCGGGGAGCTGTTTTTT
CASRGTGNTGELFF
>TRBV15|TRBD1|TRBJ1-1|16|few
TGTGCCACCAGCAACGTTCGACAGGGGAGGTACACTGAAGCTTTCTTT
CATSNVRQGRYTEAFF
>TRBV27|TRBD1|TRBJ2-7|14|few
TGTGCCAGCAGTTACGTGGGACAGGACTACGAGCAGTACTTC
CASSYVGQDYEQYF
>TRBV25-1|.|TRBJ2-1|13|.
TGTGCCAGCAGAAGCGGAGGGGACAATGAGCAGTTCTTC
CASRSGGDNEQFF
>TRBV6-6|.|TRBJ1-6|12|.
TGTGCCAGCAGTTACTCTACCGGACAGCTCCACTTT
CASSYSTGQLHF
>TRBV27|.|TRBJ2-6|18|many
TGTGCCAGCAGTCTAAACGCCGGGACGCCCCCTGGGGCCAACGTCCTGACTTTC
CASSLNAGTPPGANVLTF
>TRBV27|.|TRBJ2-2|14|.
TGTGCCAGCACCCATTCTCTGGCGACCGGGGAGCTGTTTTTT
CASTHSLATGELFF
>TRBV5-1|.|TRBJ2-5|14|.
TGCGCCAGCAGCTATAGAAAGGGGGGAGAGACCCAGTACTTC
CASSYRKGGETQYF
>TRBV12-3/TRBV12-4|.|TRBJ2-1|13|many
TGTGCCAGCAGTTTAGGAGGGGAGAATGAGCAGTTCTTC
CASSLGGENEQFF
>TRBV7-9|.|TRBJ2-7|13|few
TGTGCCAGCAGCCGTCCGGACCCCTACGAGCAGTACTTC
CASSRPDPYEQYF
>TRBV11-2|.|TRBJ1-2|17|many
TGTGCCAGCAGCTTAATTGTTGCCTCGGCGTTGGCCTATGGCTACACCTTC
CASSLIVASALAYGYTF
>TRBV4-1|TRBD1|TRBJ2-1|14|few
TGCGCCAGCACTGGGACAGGGGGGGACAATGAGCAGTTCTTC
CASTGTGGDNEQFF
>TRBV29-1|.|TRBJ1-1|12|.
TGCAGCGTTGACTCAGCCGGATCAGAAGCTTTCTTT
CSVDSAGSEAFF